This TCR beta chain appears in the sequencing data of a study of cytomegalovirus exposure and HLA in healthy donors. Study-level background: Some 180 million T cells yielded 117 million unique TCR beta sequences in earlier analysis. Broader study findings: In a later analysis, compared with equally common non-associated chains, HLA-associated beta chains were more expanded.

About this clone: Its target is unknown.

V gave up 6 bases and J gave up 8 bases; unmatched junction bases: 11. The CDR3 has 14 amino acids. Germline CDR1 is MNHEY and CDR2 is SMNVEV (reference sequence). In the PCR, 60 Vbeta and 13 Jbeta primers were used. Assay: immunoSEQ multiplex PCR; the TCRdb copy retains only in-frame clones and omits some. Here the sample spans about 67,000 clones, 65% to 70% being singletons. The chain recombines TRBV27 with TRBJ2-3, with 7 bases identical to TRBD1. The sequenced sample consisted of PBMCs. The receptor comes from a woman aged 25 to 39 in good health and CMV-seronegative. The CDR3 sequence is CASRDLDRVGTQYF. CDR3 bases: TGTGCCAGCAGGGACCTTGACAGGGTGGGTACGCAGTATTTT.